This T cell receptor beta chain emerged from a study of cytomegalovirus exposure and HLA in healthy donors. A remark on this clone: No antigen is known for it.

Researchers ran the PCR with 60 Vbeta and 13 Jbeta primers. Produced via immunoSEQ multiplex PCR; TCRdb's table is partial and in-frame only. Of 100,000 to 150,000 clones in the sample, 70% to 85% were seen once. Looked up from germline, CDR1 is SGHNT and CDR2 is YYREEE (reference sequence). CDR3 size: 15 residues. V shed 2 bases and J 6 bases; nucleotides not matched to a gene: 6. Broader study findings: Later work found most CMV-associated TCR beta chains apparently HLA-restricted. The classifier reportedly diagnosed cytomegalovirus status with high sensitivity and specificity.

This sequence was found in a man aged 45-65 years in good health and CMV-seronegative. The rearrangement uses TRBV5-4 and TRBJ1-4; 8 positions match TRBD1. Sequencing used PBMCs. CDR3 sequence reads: CASSLIAGGDEKLFF. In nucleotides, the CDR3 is TGTGCCAGCAGCTTAATCGCAGGGGGCGATGAAAAACTGTTTTTT. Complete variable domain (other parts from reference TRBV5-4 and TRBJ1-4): ETGVTQSPTHLIKTRGQQVTLRCSSQSGHNTVSWYQQALGQGPQFIFQYYREEENGRGNFPPRFSGLQFPNYSSELNVNALELDDSALYLCASSLIAGGDEKLFFGSGTQLSVL.